This T cell receptor (beta chain) was captured by sequencing in a study of CD8 T cells in ankylosing spondylitis. In this sample, this clonotype turned up many times. Unmatched junction bases numbered 19, after V lost 4 bases and J lost 3 bases. The CDR3 contains 19 residues. Per the germline V gene, CDR1 is SGDLS and CDR2 is YYNGEE. In making TCR beta libraries, quantitative 5'-RACE with molecular barcodes was used. Via MiXCR, TCRdb re-called the 5' RACE reads, giving one row per CDR3 protein. The table includes 7,500 to 10,000 distinct CDR3 sequences, 5% to 6.5% detected once. Sequencing was carried out using blood, either unsorted or a sorted T cell fraction (not recorded which). The chain links TRBV9 to TRBJ2-7; 10 nucleotides match TRBD2. The TCR was taken from a female donor with ankylosing spondylitis or in good health (not recorded which). CDR3 in amino acids: CASSTLRTSGNQTIYEQYF. DNA of the CDR3: TGTGCCAGCAGCACACTCCGGACTAGCGGAAACCAGACAATCTACGAGCAGTACTTC. Supplemented by reference TRBV9 and TRBJ2-7, the full variable domain reads DSGVTQTPKHLITATGQRVTLRCSPRSGDLSVYWYQQSLDQGLQFLIQYYNGEERAKGNILERFSAQQFPDLHSELNLSSLELGDSALYFCASSTLRTSGNQTIYEQYFGPGTRLTVT.